In its sample, the clone carrying this T cell receptor beta chain was seen a few times. The antigen is unknown. A multiplex PCR was run with 60 Vbeta primers and 13 Jbeta primers. Assay: immunoSEQ multiplex PCR; the TCRdb copy retains only in-frame clones and omits some. The repertoire holds roughly 150,000 clones, with 60% to 75% as singletons. The sample is drawn from a study of cytomegalovirus exposure and HLA in healthy donors. Broader study findings: Clonal expansion, a later analysis showed, was greater in HLA-associated TCR beta chains than in equally common others. In a later analysis, a missense DCLRE1C variant was linked to TCR beta V- and J-gene trimming.

V was cut by 4 bases and J by 5 bases, with 17 bases left in between. CDR3 length equals 15 residues. Looked up from germline, CDR1 is SEHNR and CDR2 is FQNEAQ (reference sequence). The origin of this receptor is a human donor in good health. The sample comprised PBMCs. V gene TRBV7-9 combines with J gene TRBJ1-2, with a weak D call TRBD1 (6 bases). In DNA, the CDR3 is TGTGCCAGCAGCTCAAGGACAGCGGACTTATATGGCTACACCTTC. This translates into CASSSRTADLYGYTF.